In this sample, the clone carrying this T cell receptor (beta chain) turned up many times. This CDR3 contains 15 residues. Trimming cost V 5 bases and J 6 bases, with 19 bases left between them. These data belong to a study of Graves' ophthalmopathy and Graves' hyperthyroidism. Researchers took RNA transcripts and amplified TCR beta CDR3 regions from them. Scientists carried out first-round RT-PCR using HTBI primers and then a second-round multiplex PCR. Using its own MiXCR run on the multiplex PCR reads, TCRdb lists one record per CDR3 protein. The sample records roughly 500,000 distinct CDR3 sequences, approximately 15% being singletons.

The chain employs TRBV12-3 or TRBV12-4 and TRBJ1-1, with D possibly being TRBD1 (5 bases). The sample comprised blood. The receptor's source is a woman in her 30s with Graves' ophthalmopathy. This CDR3 is CASSQTQGWYPEAFF. DNA for the CDR3: TGTGCCAGCAGTCAGACGCAGGGCTGGTATCCTGAAGCTTTCTTT.